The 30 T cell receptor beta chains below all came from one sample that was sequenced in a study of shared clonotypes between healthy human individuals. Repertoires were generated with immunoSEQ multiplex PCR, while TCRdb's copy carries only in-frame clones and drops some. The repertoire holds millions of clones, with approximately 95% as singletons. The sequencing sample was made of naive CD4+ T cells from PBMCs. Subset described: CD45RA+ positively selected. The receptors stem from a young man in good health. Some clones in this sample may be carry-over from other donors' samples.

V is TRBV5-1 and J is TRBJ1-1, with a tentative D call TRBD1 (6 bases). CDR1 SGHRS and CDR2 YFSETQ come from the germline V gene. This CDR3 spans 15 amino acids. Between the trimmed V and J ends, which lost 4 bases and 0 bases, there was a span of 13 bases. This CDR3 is CASSKTGSLNTEAFF. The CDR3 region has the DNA TGCGCCAGCAGCAAAACAGGGTCGCTGAACACTGAAGCTTTCTTT.

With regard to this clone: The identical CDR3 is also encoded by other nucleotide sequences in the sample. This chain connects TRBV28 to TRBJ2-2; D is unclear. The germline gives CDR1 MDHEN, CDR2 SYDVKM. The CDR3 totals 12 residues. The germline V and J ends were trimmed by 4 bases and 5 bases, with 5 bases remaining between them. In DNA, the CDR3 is TGTGCCAGCAGTTCACCGACCGGGGAGCTGTTTTTT. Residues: CASSSPTGELFF.

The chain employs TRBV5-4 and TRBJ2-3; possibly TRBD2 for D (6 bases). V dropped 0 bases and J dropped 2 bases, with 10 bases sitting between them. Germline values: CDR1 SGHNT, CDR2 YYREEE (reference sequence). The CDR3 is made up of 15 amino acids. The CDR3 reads CASSLAAGNTDTQYF. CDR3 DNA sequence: TGTGCCAGCAGCTTGGCCGCGGGAAACACAGATACGCAGTATTTT.

CDR3 bases: TGTGCCAGCAGCCCAATGGGGACAGGGAATTCGAAGGAGCAGTACTTC. This encodes CASSPMGTGNSKEQYF. The J gene is TRBJ2-7, the V gene TRBV28, with 9 bases lining up with TRBD1. The ends lost 6 bases at V and 7 bases at J; junction bases unmatched: 16. CDR1 MDHEN and CDR2 SYDVKM come from the germline V gene. The CDR3 spans 16 residues.

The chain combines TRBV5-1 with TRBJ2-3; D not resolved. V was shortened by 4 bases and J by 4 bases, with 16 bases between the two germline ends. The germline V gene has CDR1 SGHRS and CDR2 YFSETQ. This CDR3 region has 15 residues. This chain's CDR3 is CASSHLLDSPDTQYF. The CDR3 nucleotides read TGCGCCAGCAGCCACCTACTCGATAGCCCAGATACGCAGTATTTT.

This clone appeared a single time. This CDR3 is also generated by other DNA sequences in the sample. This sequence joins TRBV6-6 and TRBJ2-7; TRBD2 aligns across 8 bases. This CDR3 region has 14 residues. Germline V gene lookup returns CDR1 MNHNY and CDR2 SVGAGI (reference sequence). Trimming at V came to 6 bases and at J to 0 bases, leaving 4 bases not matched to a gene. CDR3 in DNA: TGTGCCAGCAGCCTCACTAGCGGCTCCTACGAGCAGTACTTC. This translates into CASSLTSGSYEQYF.

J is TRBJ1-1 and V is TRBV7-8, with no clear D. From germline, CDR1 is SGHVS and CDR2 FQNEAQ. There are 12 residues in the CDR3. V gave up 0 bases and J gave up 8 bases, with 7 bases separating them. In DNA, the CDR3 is TGTGCCAGCAGCTTAGCTGGACCGGAAGCTTTCTTT. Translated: CASSLAGPEAFF.

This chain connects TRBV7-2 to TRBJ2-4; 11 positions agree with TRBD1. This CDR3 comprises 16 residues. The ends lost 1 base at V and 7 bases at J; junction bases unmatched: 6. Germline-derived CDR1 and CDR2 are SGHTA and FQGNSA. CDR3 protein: CASSLVVRDRGNIQYF. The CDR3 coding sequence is TGTGCCAGCAGCTTAGTGGTGAGGGACAGGGGGAACATTCAGTACTTC.

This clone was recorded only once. CDR3 coding DNA: TGTGCCAGCAGCGTTCGACTAGTTCCTAGCACCGGGGAGCTGTTTTTT. Its protein is CASSVRLVPSTGELFF. This sequence joins TRBV9 and TRBJ2-2, with a weak D call TRBD2 (6 bases). Germline-derived CDR1 and CDR2 are SGDLS and YYNGEE. Trimming stripped 2 bases from V and 4 bases from J, with 15 bases between. CDR3 length: 16 residues.

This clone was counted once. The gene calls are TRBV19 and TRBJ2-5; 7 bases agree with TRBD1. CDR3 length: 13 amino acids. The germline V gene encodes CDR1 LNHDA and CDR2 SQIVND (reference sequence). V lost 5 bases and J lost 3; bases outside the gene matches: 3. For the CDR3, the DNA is TGTGCCAGTAGTGGGACAGCAAAAGAGACCCAGTACTTC. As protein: CASSGTAKETQYF. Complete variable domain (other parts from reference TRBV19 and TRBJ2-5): DGGITQSPKYLFRKEGQNVTLSCEQNLNHDAMYWYRQDPGQGLRLIYYSQIVNDFQKGDIAEGYSVSREKKESFPLTVTSAQKNPTAFYLCASSGTAKETQYFGPGTRLLVL.

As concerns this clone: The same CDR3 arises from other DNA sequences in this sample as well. CDR3: CAISESYNEQFF. As DNA, the CDR3 is TGTGCCATCAGTGAGTCTTACAATGAGCAGTTCTTC. The chain has TRBV10-3 and TRBJ2-1, with D unclear. Trimming removed 0 bases at V and 4 bases at J, with 1 base between. Germline CDR1 and CDR2: ENHRY and SYGVKD. This CDR3 spans 12 amino acids.

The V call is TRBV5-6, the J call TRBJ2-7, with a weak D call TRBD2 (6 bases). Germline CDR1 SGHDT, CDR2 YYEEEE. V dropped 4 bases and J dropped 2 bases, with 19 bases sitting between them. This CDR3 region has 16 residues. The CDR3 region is CASSPRGWGRTYEQYF. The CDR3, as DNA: TGTGCCAGCAGCCCCCGGGGGTGGGGACGGACCTACGAGCAGTACTTC.

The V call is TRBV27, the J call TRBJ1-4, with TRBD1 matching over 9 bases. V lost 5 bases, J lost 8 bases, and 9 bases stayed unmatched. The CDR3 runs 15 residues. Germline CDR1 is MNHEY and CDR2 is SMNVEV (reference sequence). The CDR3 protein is CASSLSGTGREKLFF. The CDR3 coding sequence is TGTGCCAGCAGTCTCTCCGGGACAGGGAGGGAAAAACTGTTTTTT. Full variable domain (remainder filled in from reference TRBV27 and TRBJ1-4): EAQVTQNPRYLITVTGKKLTVTCSQNMNHEYMSWYRQDPGLGLRQIYYSMNVEVTDKGDVPEGYKVSRKEKRNFPLILESPSPNQTSLYFCASSLSGTGREKLFFGSGTQLSVL.

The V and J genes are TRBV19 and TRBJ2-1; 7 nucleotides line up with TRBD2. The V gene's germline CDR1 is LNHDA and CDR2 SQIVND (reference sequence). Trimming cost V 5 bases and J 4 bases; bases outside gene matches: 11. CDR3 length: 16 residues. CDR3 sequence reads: CASSWGGSTEYNEQFF. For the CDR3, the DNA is TGTGCCAGTAGTTGGGGCGGGAGTACCGAATACAATGAGCAGTTCTTC.

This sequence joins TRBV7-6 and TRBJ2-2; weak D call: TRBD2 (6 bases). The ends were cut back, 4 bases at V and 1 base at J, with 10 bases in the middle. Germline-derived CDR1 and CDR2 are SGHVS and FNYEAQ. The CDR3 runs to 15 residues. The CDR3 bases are TGTGCCAGCAGCTCGTTCGGGGGGAACACCGGGGAGCTGTTTTTT. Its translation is CASSSFGGNTGELFF.

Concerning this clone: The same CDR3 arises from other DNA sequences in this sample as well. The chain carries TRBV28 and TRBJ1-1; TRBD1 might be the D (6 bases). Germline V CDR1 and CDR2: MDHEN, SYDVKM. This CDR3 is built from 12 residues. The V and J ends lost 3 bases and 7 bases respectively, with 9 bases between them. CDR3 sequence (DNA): TGTGCCAGCAGTTTGACAGGCTTTGAAGCTTTCTTT. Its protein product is CASSLTGFEAFF. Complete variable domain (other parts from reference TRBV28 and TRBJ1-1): DVKVTQSSRYLVKRTGEKVFLECVQDMDHENMFWYRQDPGLGLRLIYFSYDVKMKEKGDIPEGYSVSREKKERFSLILESASTNQTSMYLCASSLTGFEAFFGQGTRLTVV.

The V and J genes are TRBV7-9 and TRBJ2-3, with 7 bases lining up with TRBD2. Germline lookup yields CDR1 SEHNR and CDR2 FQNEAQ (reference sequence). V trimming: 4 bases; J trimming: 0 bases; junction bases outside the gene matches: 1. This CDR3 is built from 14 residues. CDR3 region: CASSYSGSTDTQYF. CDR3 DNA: TGTGCCAGCAGCTATAGCGGGAGCACAGATACGCAGTATTTT.

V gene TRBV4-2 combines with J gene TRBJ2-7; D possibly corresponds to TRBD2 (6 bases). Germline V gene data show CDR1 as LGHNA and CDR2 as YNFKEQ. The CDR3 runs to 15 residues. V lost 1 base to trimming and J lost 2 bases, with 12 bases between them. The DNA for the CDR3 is TGTGCCAGCAGCCAAGTTGGACTATCTACCTACGAGCAGTACTTC. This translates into CASSQVGLSTYEQYF.

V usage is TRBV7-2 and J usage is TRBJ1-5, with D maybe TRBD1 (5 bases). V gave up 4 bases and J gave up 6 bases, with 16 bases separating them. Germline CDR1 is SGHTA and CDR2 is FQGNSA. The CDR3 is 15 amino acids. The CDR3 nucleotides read TGTGCCAGCAGCTCCTCCGGGACCGGGATTCAGCCCCAGCATTTT. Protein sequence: CASSSSGTGIQPQHF. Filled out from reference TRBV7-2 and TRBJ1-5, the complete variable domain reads GAGVSQSPSNKVTEKGKDVELRCDPISGHTALYWYRQSLGQGLEFLIYFQGNSAPDKSGLPSDRFSAERTGGSVSTLTIQRTQQEDSAVYLCASSSSGTGIQPQHFGDGTRLSIL.

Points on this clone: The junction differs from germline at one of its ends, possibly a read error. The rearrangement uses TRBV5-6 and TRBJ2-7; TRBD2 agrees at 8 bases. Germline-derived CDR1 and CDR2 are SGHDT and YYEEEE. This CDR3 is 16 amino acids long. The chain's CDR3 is CASSLWRREATISSFF. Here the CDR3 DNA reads TGTGCCAGCAGCCTATGGAGGCGGGAGGCGACCATATCCTCGTTTTTC.

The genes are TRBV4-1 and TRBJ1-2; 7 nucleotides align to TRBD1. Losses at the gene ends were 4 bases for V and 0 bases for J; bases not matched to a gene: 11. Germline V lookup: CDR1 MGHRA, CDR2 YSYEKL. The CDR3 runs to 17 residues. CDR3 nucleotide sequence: TGCGCCAGCAGCCCAGAATCAACAGGGGTTTCTAACTATGGCTACACCTTC. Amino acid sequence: CASSPESTGVSNYGYTF.

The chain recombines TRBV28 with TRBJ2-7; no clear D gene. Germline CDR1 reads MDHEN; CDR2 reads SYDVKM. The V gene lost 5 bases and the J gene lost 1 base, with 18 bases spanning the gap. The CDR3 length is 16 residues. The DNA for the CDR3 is TGTGCCAGCAGTACTCCTACACGACGAGAATCCTACGAGCAGTACTTC. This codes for CASSTPTRRESYEQYF.

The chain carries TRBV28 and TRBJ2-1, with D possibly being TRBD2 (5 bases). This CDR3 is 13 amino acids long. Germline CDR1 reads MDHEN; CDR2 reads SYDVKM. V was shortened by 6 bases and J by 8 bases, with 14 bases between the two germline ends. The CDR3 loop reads CASSGGLLDEQFF. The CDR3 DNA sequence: TGTGCCAGCAGCGGCGGACTTCTCGATGAGCAGTTCTTC.

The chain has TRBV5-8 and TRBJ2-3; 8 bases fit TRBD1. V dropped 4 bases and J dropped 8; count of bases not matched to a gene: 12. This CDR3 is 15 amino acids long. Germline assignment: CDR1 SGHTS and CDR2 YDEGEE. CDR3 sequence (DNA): TGTGCCAGCAGCCCCTGGGGACAGGTGGAGGGTACGCAGTATTTT. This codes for CASSPWGQVEGTQYF.

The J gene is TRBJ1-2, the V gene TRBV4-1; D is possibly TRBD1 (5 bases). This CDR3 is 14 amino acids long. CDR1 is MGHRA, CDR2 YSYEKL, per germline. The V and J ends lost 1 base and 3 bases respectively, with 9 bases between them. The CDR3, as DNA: TGCGCCAGCAGCCAAGCAGGGAAAGACTATGGCTACACCTTC. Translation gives CASSQAGKDYGYTF.

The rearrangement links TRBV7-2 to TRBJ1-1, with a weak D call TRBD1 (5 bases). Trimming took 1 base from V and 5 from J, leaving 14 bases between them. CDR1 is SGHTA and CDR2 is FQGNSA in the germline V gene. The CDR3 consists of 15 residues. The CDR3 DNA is TGTGCCAGCAGCTTAGTTTGGGGCGGGGAAACTGAAGCTTTCTTT. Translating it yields CASSLVWGGETEAFF. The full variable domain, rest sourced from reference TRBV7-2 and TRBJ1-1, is GAGVSQSPSNKVTEKGKDVELRCDPISGHTALYWYRQSLGQGLEFLIYFQGNSAPDKSGLPSDRFSAERTGGSVSTLTIQRTQQEDSAVYLCASSLVWGGETEAFFGQGTRLTVV.

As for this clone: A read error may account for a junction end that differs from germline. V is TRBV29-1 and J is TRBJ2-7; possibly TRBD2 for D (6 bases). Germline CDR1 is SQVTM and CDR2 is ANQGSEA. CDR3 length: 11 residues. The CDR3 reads CSVDPTGTGDF. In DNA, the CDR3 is TGCAGCGTTGACCCAACCGGGACGGGGGACTTC.

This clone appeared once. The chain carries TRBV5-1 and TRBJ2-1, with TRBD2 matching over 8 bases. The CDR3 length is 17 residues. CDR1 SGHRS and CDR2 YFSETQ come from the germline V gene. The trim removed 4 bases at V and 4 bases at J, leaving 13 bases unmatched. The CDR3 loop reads CASSGAGAGEGYNEQFF. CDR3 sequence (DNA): TGCGCCAGCAGCGGGGCCGGAGCGGGAGAGGGTTACAATGAGCAGTTCTTC.

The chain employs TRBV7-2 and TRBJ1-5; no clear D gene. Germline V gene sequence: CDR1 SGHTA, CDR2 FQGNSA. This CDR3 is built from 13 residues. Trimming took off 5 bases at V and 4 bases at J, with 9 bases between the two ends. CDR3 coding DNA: TGTGCCAGCAGCCGACAATTAAATCAGCCCCAGCATTTT. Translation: CASSRQLNQPQHF.

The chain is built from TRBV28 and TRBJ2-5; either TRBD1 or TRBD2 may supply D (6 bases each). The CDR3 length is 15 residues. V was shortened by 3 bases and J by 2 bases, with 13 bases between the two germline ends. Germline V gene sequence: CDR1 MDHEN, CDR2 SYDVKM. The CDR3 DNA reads TGTGCCAGCAGTTTTCTGAGAGGGGGGCAAGAGACCCAGTACTTC. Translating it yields CASSFLRGGQETQYF.